The next 10 T cell receptor beta chains were all read from a single sample in a study of cytomegalovirus exposure and HLA in healthy donors (dated by TCRdb to between 2016 and 2019). Libraries were constructed by the immunoSEQ multiplex PCR assay. TCRdb retrieved this table from immuneACCESS and kept in-frame rearrangements only. Not all clones are present; in checked studies, unresolved V genes account for under half, and no reason is known for the remainder. Counted in this sample were over 150,000 clones; 85% to 90% of them appeared once. 10% of the sample goes to the ten largest clones. Sequencing was performed on PBMCs. The origin of the receptors is a woman aged 18-30 years in good health and CMV-seropositive.

A single count supports this clone. The genes are TRBV4-3 and TRBJ2-2; 8 nucleotides agree with TRBD2. Germline CDR1 is LGHNA and CDR2 is YSLEER. With V trimmed by 5 bases and J by 1 base, 3 bases remained unmatched. This CDR3 contains 15 residues. The DNA of the CDR3 is TGCGCCAGCAGCGTCAGCGGGGGGAACACCGGGGAGCTGTTTTTT. This translates into CASSVSGGNTGELFF.

For the CDR3, the DNA is TGCGCCAGCAGATTAACTAGCGGGAGTGCCGGGGAGCTGTTTTTT. The encoded protein is CASRLTSGSAGELFF. This chain uses TRBV5-1 with TRBJ2-2, with 11 nucleotides matching TRBD2. Germline V gives CDR1 SGHRS, CDR2 YFSETQ. J gave up 6 bases and V 5 bases, and 6 bases lay outside the gene matches. The CDR3 runs 15 residues.

The rearrangement uses TRBV30 and TRBJ1-4, with 8 positions matching TRBD1. This CDR3 spans 16 amino acids. V gave up 8 bases and J gave up 0 bases; unmatched junction bases: 11. CDR1 and CDR2 from the germline V gene are GTSNPN and SVGIG (reference sequence). CDR3 sequence: CASLAGQDATNEKLFF. DNA of the CDR3: TGTGCCAGTCTCGCGGGACAGGATGCAACTAATGAAAAACTGTTTTTT.

J is TRBJ1-1 and V is TRBV5-1, with 7 bases that match TRBD1. The germline V gene has CDR1 SGHRS and CDR2 YFSETQ. The CDR3 covers 15 residues. V lost 2 bases, J lost 8 bases, and 12 bases stayed unmatched. The CDR3 loop reads CASSLTGVLREEAFF. For the CDR3, the DNA is TGCGCCAGCAGCTTAACAGGGGTCCTGAGGGAGGAAGCTTTCTTT.

The CDR3: CASSTIGNLRDYGYTF. DNA of the CDR3: TGTGCCAGCAGCACCATCGGTAATCTCAGGGACTATGGCTACACCTTC. This chain joins TRBV9 and TRBJ1-2, with D possibly matching TRBD1 (5 bases). Trimming removed 4 bases from V and 3 bases from J, with 19 bases in between. This CDR3 is built from 16 residues. CDR1 and CDR2 (germline): SGDLS, YYNGEE.

This chain connects TRBV2 to TRBJ1-5; no firm D call. Germline V gene data show CDR1 as SNHLY and CDR2 as FYNNEI. V dropped 0 bases and J dropped 2 bases, with 11 bases sitting between them. The CDR3 consists of 16 residues. Here the CDR3 DNA reads TGTGCCAGCAGTGAAGCTAGAGCTACCGGCAATCAGCCCCAGCATTTT. This translates into CASSEARATGNQPQHF.

The chain has TRBV29-1 and TRBJ2-1; D is undetermined. Trimming took off 4 bases at V and 0 bases at J, with 7 bases between the two ends. The CDR3 is 13 amino acids. Looked up from germline, CDR1 is SQVTM and CDR2 is ANQGSEA. The CDR3 DNA reads TGCAGCGTTGTGGAGAGCTCCTACAATGAGCAGTTCTTC. Residues: CSVVESSYNEQFF.

The rearrangement joins TRBV6-5 to TRBJ2-3; no definite D call. V lost 6 bases and J lost 5, with 6 bases in between. There are 11 residues in the CDR3. Germline CDR1 reads MNHEY; CDR2 reads SVGAGI. This CDR3 reads CASRLQDTQYF. In DNA, the CDR3 is TGTGCCAGCAGACTCCAAGATACGCAGTATTTT.

This clone was seen only once. The chain joins TRBV2 to TRBJ2-5; 10 nucleotides agree with TRBD2. The CDR3 has 14 amino acids. The V gene end was trimmed by 11 bases and the J gene end by 5 bases; junction bases not matched to a gene: 11. From germline, CDR1 is SNHLY and CDR2 FYNNEI. CDR3 DNA sequence: TGTGCCTCAAAGGACTTAGCGGGAGGCGAGACCCAGTACTTC. Amino acids: CASKDLAGGETQYF.

The V and J genes are TRBV2 and TRBJ1-4; a weak D match, TRBD1 (5 bases). The CDR3 has 15 residues. Germline V gives CDR1 SNHLY, CDR2 FYNNEI. The germline V and J ends were trimmed by 6 bases and 8 bases, with 19 bases remaining between them. CDR3 nucleotides: TGTGCCAGCAGCCCGGGTCCGGGGGTTGGCGAAAAACTGTTTTTT. This gives the protein CASSPGPGVGEKLFF.